Listed below are T cell receptor beta chains from one sample, sequenced in a study of CD8+ T cells in alopecia areata. The method was immunoSEQ multiplex PCR; TCRdb's version includes in-frame clones alone and lacks a portion of them. The sample shows roughly 190,000 clones, less than 65% of them seen only once. The material sequenced was CD4+ T cells sorted from blood, taken at week 24, from a patient treated with tofacitinib. Receptors were obtained from a human donor with alopecia areata. Each CDR3 is given with its conserved first and last residue. Each record gives: V gene, J gene, clone size, D gene, CDR3 protein, CDR3 DNA. D genes are given only for firm matches. Size is omitted from some rows. Given values are once, few, many or a class for expanded clones.

TRBV6-1,TRBJ2-3,.,.,CASSVGGASTDTQYF,TGTGCCAGCAGTGTTGGGGGCGCAAGCACAGATACGCAGTATTTT
TRBV5-1,TRBJ1-2,.,TRBD1,CASSLVPAGTGLSYGYTF,TGCGCCAGCAGCTTGGTCCCTGCCGGGACAGGGCTTTCCTATGGCTACACCTTC
TRBV5-1,TRBJ2-2,.,TRBD1,CASSRDREGGELFF,TGCGCCAGCAGCAGAGACAGGGAAGGCGGGGAGCTGTTTTTT
TRBV7-8,TRBJ1-4,few,TRBD1,CASSSDRVQEKLFF,TGTGCCAGCAGCTCCGACAGGGTGCAAGAAAAACTGTTTTTT
TRBV11-3,TRBJ2-7,.,.,CASSSSSFHEQYF,TGTGCCAGCAGCTCGTCTAGCTTCCACGAGCAGTACTTC
TRBV2,TRBJ1-2,.,TRBD1,CANPKDRGLPNYGYTF,TGTGCCAACCCCAAGGACAGGGGGCTACCAAACTATGGCTACACCTTC
TRBV30,TRBJ1-2,.,.,CAWRIQGLSNYGYTF,TGTGCCTGGAGAATACAGGGATTATCAAACTATGGCTACACCTTC
TRBV20-1,TRBJ2-1,few,.,CSASYYNEQFF,TGCAGTGCTAGCTACTACAATGAGCAGTTCTTC
TRBV27,TRBJ1-6,few,.,CASSSRENSPLHF,TGTGCCAGCAGTTCCAGGGAAAATTCACCCCTCCACTTT
TRBV7-9,TRBJ2-1,.,.,CASSRAGGEQFF,TGTGCCAGCAGCCGGGCCGGCGGTGAGCAGTTCTTC
TRBV11-2,TRBJ1-2,few,.,CASTRGAHLANYGYTF,TGTGCCAGCACCCGGGGGGCACACCTAGCTAACTATGGCTACACCTTC
TRBV29-1,TRBJ1-1,.,.,CSPNPTGAIGTEAFF,TGCAGCCCAAACCCGACGGGGGCGATTGGGACTGAAGCTTTCTTT
TRBV9,TRBJ1-2,.,TRBD1,CASSFRGQDYGYTF,TGTGCCAGCAGCTTTAGGGGACAGGACTATGGCTACACCTTC
TRBV25-1,TRBJ1-1,.,.,CASSVREGTEAFF,TGTGCCAGCAGTGTTCGGGAGGGGACTGAAGCTTTCTTT
TRBV11-2,TRBJ2-5,few,.,CASSTGRTQETQYF,TGTGCCAGCAGCACAGGACGGACACAAGAGACCCAGTACTTC
TRBV29-1,TRBJ2-5,.,.,CSARQGGGETQYF,TGCAGCGCACGACAGGGCGGAGGGGAGACCCAGTACTTC
TRBV30,TRBJ2-7,once,TRBD1,CALLNRGLAYEQYF,TGTGCCTTGTTAAACAGGGGGCTAGCTTACGAGCAGTACTTC
TRBV9,TRBJ2-1,.,TRBD1,CASSSTGGVHEQFF,TGTGCCAGCAGCTCGACAGGGGGGGTACATGAGCAGTTCTTC
TRBV18,TRBJ2-5,few,.,CASSPLQGWETQYF,TGTGCCAGCTCACCACTTCAGGGCTGGGAGACCCAGTACTTC
TRBV5-1,TRBJ2-1,.,TRBD2,CASSLAGGHEQFF,TGCGCCAGCAGCTTAGCGGGGGGCCATGAGCAGTTCTTC